This TCR beta chain came from a study of OX40 agonist ivuxolimab in advanced cancers. Study overall: Anti-PD-1, anti-PD-L1 or anti-CTLA-4 therapy given earlier was allowed, and around 40% had some.

Blood was sampled at baseline, cycle 4 day 1, and cycle 7 day 1. Assay: immunoSEQ multiplex PCR; the TCRdb copy retains only in-frame clones and omits some. The table records about 50,000 clones, less than 90% of them present only once. V lost 4 bases to trimming and J lost 1 base; unmatched junction nucleotides: 2. In germline, CDR1 is SGHRS, CDR2 YFSETQ. The length of the CDR3 is 15 residues. Specimen: CD4+ or CD8+ T cells sorted from blood, collected in a trial of the OX40 agonist ivuxolimab. The sequence was obtained from an adult with an advanced solid tumor such as melanoma, head and neck, liver or kidney cancer. V gene TRBV5-1 combines with J gene TRBJ2-3; TRBD1 agrees at 11 bases. The CDR3 is CASSPGQGGTDTQYF. The CDR3 DNA sequence: TGCGCCAGCAGCCCGGGACAGGGGGGCACAGATACGCAGTATTTT.